The sequence of this T cell receptor (beta chain) was determined in a study of T cell repertoires in cytomegalovirus infection. Study at large: Public TCR beta signatures marked donors with CMV infection and the matching HLA. General study points: Cumulative frequency (of public TCR beta family members) identified carriers of CMV plus the relevant HLA.

V lost 6 bases to trimming and J lost 11 bases, with 10 bases between them. CDR1 and CDR2 from the germline V gene are MDHEN and SYDVKM. The CDR3 is 10 residues long. As regards this clonotype: Its antigen is undetermined.

TCRdb re-called the reads through MiXCR, storing one row per CDR3 protein. This sample has 290,000 or so distinct CDR3 sequences; about 25% occur once, and the top ten carry approximately 15%. The specimen sequenced was PBMCs. V gene TRBV28 combines with J gene TRBJ1-1, with D hard to call. The TCR was taken from a human donor in good health (CMV status not recorded). Some clones in this sample may be carry-over from other donors' samples. CDR3 DNA: TGTGCCAGCAGGGACGCGGAGGCTTTCTTT. Protein: CASRDAEAFF.